These T cell receptor beta chains were read from a single sample in a study of T cells in localized non-small cell lung cancer. Profiling relied on immunoSEQ multiplex PCR, and the TCRdb table lists in-frame clones only, not all of them. The sample holds over 1,500 clones, about 26% seen once. This material consisted of normal lung tissue next to the tumor, taken before any cancer treatment. All receptors come from a woman aged 35 to 70 with stage II lung adenocarcinoma. Both conserved end residues are part of each CDR3. Only some rows state a clone size, as once, few, many or a class for expanded clones.

abundance	v_gene	CDR3aa
medium-sized	TRBV11-3	CASSPYYSKHYEQYF
few	TRBV29-1	CSVDSSGVTDTQYF
few	TRBV6-8	CASSLGGVGPDTQYF
few	TRBV15	CATSRSTSGTSTDTQYF
.	TRBV11-3	CASSPMGGGLEETQYF
.	TRBV12-5	CASGRFRTELINEKLFF
.	TRBV5-1	CASSLAPPGQGGGYTF
few	TRBV10-1	CASSQDPNTGELFF
.	TRBV11-3	CASSFGGRTDTQYF
.	TRBV6-8	CASSYSIGATDTEAFF
few	TRBV7-6	CASSSDRGLSPLHF
few	TRBV4-1	CASSQGWEKLFF
few	TRBV5-1	CASSLGTGNTEAFF
few	TRBV9	CASKEGTGANEQFF
.	TRBV11-3	CASSANSGGSTDTQYF
.	TRBV5-1	CASSQTSGYGEQYF
few	TRBV6-8	CASSRGPDRATYEQYF
.	TRBV11-3	CASINTRGAGELFF
large	TRBV18	CASSPEAGLAVTGELFF
.	TRBV16	CASSRQENQPQHF
few	TRBV6-8	CASSYSITGSSWANYGYTF
few	TRBV6-7	CASPGSYNQPQHF
few	TRBV28	CASSLGWPSNEKLFF
few	TRBV28	CASRGAEPNYGYTF
few	TRBV9	CASSLRPGNTEAFF
.	TRBV19	CASSPALTGSSSPLHF
.	TRBV7-5	CASSPWDRRHEQYF